Presented here are 10 T cell receptor beta chains from one specimen sequenced in a study of blood T cell repertoires in COVID-19. Produced via immunoSEQ multiplex PCR; TCRdb's table is partial and in-frame only. Of approximately 46,000 clones listed, about 90% are singletons. Material: peripheral blood. The receptors derive from a man aged 65 to 79 with active COVID-19.

The chain joins TRBV7-9 to TRBJ1-1; no firm D call. CDR3 length: 14 amino acids. Germline values: CDR1 SEHNR, CDR2 FQNEAQ (reference sequence). The ends were cut back, 2 bases at V and 2 bases at J, with 9 bases in the middle. The CDR3 sequence: CASSLTVPNTEAFF. CDR3 in DNA: TGTGCCAGCAGCTTAACGGTCCCCAACACTGAAGCTTTCTTT.

V and J are TRBV7-9 and TRBJ1-2; D uncertain. Per the germline V gene, CDR1 is SEHNR and CDR2 is FQNEAQ (reference sequence). This CDR3 spans 14 amino acids. V was pared by 2 bases and J by 2 bases, with 9 bases between. In DNA, the CDR3 is TGTGCCAGCAGCTTAAATTTGGCCAACTATGGCTACACCTTC. Translated: CASSLNLANYGYTF.

The V call is TRBV11-2, the J call TRBJ2-7, with 11 bases aligning to TRBD2. This CDR3 region has 15 residues. V shed 3 bases, J shed 1 base, and the junction held 2 bases outside the gene matches. The germline gives CDR1 SGHAT, CDR2 FQNNGV. The CDR3 DNA follows: TGTGCCAGCAGCTTCGGGACTAGCGGTTCCTACGAGCAGTACTTC. Protein product: CASSFGTSGSYEQYF.

The chain is built from TRBV30 and TRBJ2-7; 11 nucleotides agree with TRBD1. Germline values: CDR1 GTSNPN, CDR2 SVGIG (reference sequence). This CDR3 has 14 residues. The V and J ends lost 4 bases and 9 bases, in that order; junction bases with no gene match: 11. The CDR3 region is CAWTAGQGAGGQYF. The CDR3 nucleotides read TGTGCCTGGACGGCTGGACAGGGGGCTGGCGGGCAGTACTTC.

The J gene is TRBJ2-4, the V gene TRBV5-6; 12 bases fit TRBD2. With V trimmed by 3 bases and J by 2 bases, 6 bases remained unmatched. CDR1 SGHDT and CDR2 YYEEEE come from the germline V gene. The CDR3 has 17 residues. The CDR3 DNA sequence: TGTGCCAGCAGCTCCCTAGCGGGGGGGGCATCCAAAAACATTCAGTACTTC. Translating it yields CASSSLAGGASKNIQYF.

The chain carries TRBV7-2 and TRBJ1-3, with 8 bases fitting TRBD1. This CDR3 contains 18 residues. Unmatched junction bases numbered 12, after V lost 5 bases and J lost 0 bases. Germline loops: CDR1 SGHTA, CDR2 FQGNSA. The CDR3 DNA is TGTGCCAGCAGCCCTAGGGGGACAGGCTATAACTCTGGAAACACCATATATTTT. This gives the protein CASSPRGTGYNSGNTIYF.

This clone was picked up one time. The V call is TRBV10-3, the J call TRBJ1-6, with D maybe TRBD1 (6 bases). Trimming took off 0 bases at V and 7 bases at J, with 16 bases between the two ends. Germline V gene data show CDR1 as ENHRY and CDR2 as SYGVKD. The CDR3 consists of 17 residues. The CDR3 DNA reads TGTGCCATCAGTGAGTCGAGACAGGCTTCAGTCAATTCACCCCTCCACTTT. Amino acids: CAISESRQASVNSPLHF.

The gene calls are TRBV7-3 and TRBJ2-7; the match to TRBD1 covers 8 bases. From germline, CDR1 is SGHTA and CDR2 FQGTGA. There are 13 residues in the CDR3. V trimming: 4 bases; J trimming: 5 bases; junction bases outside the gene matches: 4. CDR3 DNA: TGTGCCAGCAGCTCTGGACAGGGCCACGAGCAGTACTTC. Protein: CASSSGQGHEQYF.

The chain recombines TRBV7-9 with TRBJ1-3, with D possibly matching TRBD1 (5 bases). Trimming cost V 2 bases and J 0 bases, with 11 bases left between them. Germline V gene lookup returns CDR1 SEHNR and CDR2 FQNEAQ (reference sequence). The length of the CDR3 is 16 residues. CDR3 in amino acids: CASSLSGLSSGNTIYF. The CDR3 coding sequence is TGTGCCAGCAGCTTATCGGGACTGAGCTCTGGAAACACCATATATTTT. The full variable domain, completed using reference TRBV7-9 and TRBJ1-3, is DTGVSQNPRHKITKRGQNVTFRCDPISEHNRLYWYRQTLGQGPEFLTYFQNEAQLEKSRLLSDRFSAERPKGSFSTLEIQRTEQGDSAMYLCASSLSGLSSGNTIYFGEGSWLTVV.

The V and J genes are TRBV24-1 and TRBJ2-1; no firm D call. Trimming cost V 5 bases and J 7 bases, with 5 bases left between them. Germline CDR1 is KGHDR and CDR2 is SFDVKD. CDR3 length equals 11 residues. CDR3 DNA sequence: TGTGCCACCAGTGTCGGGAATGAGCAGTTCTTC. It codes for CATSVGNEQFF.